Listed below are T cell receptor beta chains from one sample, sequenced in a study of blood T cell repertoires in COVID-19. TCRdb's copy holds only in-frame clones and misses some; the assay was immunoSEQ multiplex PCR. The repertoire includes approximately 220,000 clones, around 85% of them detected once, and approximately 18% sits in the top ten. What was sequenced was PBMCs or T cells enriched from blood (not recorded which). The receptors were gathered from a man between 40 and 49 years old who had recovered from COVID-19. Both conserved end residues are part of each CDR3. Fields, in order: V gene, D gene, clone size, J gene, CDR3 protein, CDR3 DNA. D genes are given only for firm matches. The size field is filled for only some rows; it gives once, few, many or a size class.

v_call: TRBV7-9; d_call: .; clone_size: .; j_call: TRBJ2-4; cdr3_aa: CASSASRTRGKNIQYF; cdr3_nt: TGTGCCAGCAGCGCTAGCAGGACGAGAGGCAAAAACATTCAGTACTTC
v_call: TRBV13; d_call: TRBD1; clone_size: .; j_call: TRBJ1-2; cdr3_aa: CASSLVSGGGYGYTF; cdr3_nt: TGTGCCAGCAGCTTAGTTTCAGGGGGTGGGTATGGCTACACCTTC
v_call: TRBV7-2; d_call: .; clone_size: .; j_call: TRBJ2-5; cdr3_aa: CASSVAAVQETQYF; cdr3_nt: TGTGCCAGCAGCGTAGCGGCCGTCCAAGAGACCCAGTACTTC
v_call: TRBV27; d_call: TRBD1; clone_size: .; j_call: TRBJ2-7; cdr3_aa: CASSSPGTDIYEQYF; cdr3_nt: TGTGCCAGCAGTTCACCTGGGACAGATATCTACGAGCAGTACTTC
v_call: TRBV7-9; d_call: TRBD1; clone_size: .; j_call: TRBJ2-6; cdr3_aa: CASSFGQGASSGANVLTF; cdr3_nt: TGTGCCAGCAGCTTCGGACAGGGGGCGTCCTCTGGGGCCAACGTCCTGACTTTC
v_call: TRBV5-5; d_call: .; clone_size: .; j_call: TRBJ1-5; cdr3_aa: CASSPFGGFGNQPQHF; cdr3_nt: TGTGCCAGCAGCCCTTTTGGAGGGTTTGGCAATCAGCCCCAGCATTTT
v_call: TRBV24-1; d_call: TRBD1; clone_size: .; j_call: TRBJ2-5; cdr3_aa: CATSVIDRDETQYF; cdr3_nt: TGTGCCACCAGTGTCATTGACAGGGATGAGACCCAGTACTTC
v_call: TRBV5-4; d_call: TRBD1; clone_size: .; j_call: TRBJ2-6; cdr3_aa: CASSLVDRAGANVLTF; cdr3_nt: TGTGCCAGCAGCTTGGTAGACAGGGCCGGGGCCAACGTCCTGACTTTC
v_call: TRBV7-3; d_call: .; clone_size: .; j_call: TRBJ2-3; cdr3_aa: CASSLSGQGTDTQYF; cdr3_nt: TGTGCCAGCAGCTTATCGGGCCAGGGAACAGATACGCAGTATTTT
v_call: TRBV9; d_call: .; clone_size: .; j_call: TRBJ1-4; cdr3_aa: CASSAERTNEKLFF; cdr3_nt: TGTGCCAGCAGCGCCGAGAGAACTAATGAAAAACTGTTTTTT
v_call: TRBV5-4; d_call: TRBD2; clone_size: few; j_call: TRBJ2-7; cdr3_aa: CASSLPASGSYHSNEQYF; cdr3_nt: TGTGCCAGCAGCCTCCCGGCTAGCGGGAGCTACCATTCCAACGAGCAGTACTTC
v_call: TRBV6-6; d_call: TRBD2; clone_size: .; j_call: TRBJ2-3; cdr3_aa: CASTRLAGGSDTQYF; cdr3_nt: TGTGCCAGCACCAGACTAGCGGGAGGATCAGATACGCAGTATTTT
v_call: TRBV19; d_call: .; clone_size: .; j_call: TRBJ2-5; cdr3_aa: CASRPPGLGQETQYF; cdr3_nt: TGTGCCAGTCGCCCTCCGGGACTGGGCCAAGAGACCCAGTACTTC
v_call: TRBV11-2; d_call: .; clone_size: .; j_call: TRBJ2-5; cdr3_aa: CASSRAGETQYF; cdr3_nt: TGTGCCAGCAGCCGCGCAGGGGAGACCCAGTACTTC
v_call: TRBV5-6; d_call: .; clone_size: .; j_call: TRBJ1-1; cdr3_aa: CASSLTNRALPEAFF; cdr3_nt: TGTGCCAGCAGCTTAACTAACAGGGCTCTACCTGAAGCTTTCTTT
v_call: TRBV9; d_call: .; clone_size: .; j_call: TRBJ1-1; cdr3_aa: CASSSGFMNTEAFF; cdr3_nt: TGTGCCAGCAGCTCGGGATTCATGAACACTGAAGCTTTCTTT
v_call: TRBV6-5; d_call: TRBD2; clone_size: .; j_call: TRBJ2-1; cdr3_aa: CASSYSRLAGGQQFF; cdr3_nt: TGTGCCAGCAGTTACTCGCGACTAGCGGGAGGTCAGCAGTTCTTC
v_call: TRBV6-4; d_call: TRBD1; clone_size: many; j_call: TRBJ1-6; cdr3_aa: CASSDTGDNSPLHF; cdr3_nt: TGTGCCAGCAGTGACACAGGGGATAATTCACCCCTCCACTTT
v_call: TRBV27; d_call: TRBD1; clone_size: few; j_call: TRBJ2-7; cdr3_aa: CASRARGRSGEQYF; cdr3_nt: TGTGCCAGCAGGGCCAGGGGGCGCAGCGGCGAGCAGTACTTC
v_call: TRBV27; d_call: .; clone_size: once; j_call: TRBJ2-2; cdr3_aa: CASRGGGGPSGELFF; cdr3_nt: TGTGCCAGCAGAGGAGGGGGAGGGCCTTCCGGGGAGCTGTTTTTT
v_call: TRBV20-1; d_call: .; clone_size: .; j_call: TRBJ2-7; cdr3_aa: CSASVTYEQYF; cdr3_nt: TGCAGTGCTAGCGTAACCTACGAGCAGTACTTC
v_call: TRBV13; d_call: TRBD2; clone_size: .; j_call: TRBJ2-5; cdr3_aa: CASSSSGRAVETQYF; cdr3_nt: TGTGCCAGCTCGTCTAGCGGGAGGGCCGTGGAGACCCAGTACTTC
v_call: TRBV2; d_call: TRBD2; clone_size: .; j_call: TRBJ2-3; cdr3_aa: CASSVVAGASTDTQYF; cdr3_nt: TGTGCCAGCAGTGTGGTAGCGGGAGCTAGCACAGATACGCAGTATTTT
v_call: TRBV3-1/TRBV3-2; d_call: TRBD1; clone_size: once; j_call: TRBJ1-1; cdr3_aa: CASSQDRGRTEAFF; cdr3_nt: TGTGCCAGCAGCCAAGACAGGGGGCGAACTGAAGCTTTCTTT
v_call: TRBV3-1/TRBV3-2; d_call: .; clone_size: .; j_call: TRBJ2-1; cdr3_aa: CASSQDRVSGNNEQFF; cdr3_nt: TGTGCCAGCAGCCAAGATCGGGTTAGCGGAAACAATGAGCAGTTCTTC
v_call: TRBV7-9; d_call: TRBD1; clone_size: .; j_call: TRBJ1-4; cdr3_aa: CASSTTGVEKLFF; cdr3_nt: TGTGCCAGCAGCACGACAGGGGTGGAAAAACTGTTTTTT
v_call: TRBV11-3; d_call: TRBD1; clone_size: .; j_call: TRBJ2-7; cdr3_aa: CASSLGRDSTYEQYF; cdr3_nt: TGTGCCAGCAGCTTGGGCCGGGACAGCACCTACGAGCAGTACTTC
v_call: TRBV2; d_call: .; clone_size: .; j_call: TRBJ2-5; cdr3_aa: CASSYVETQYF; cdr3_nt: TGTGCCAGCAGCTACGTGGAGACCCAGTACTTC
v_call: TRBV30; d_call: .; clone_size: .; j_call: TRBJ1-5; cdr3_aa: CAWSVRYSNQPQHF; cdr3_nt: TGTGCCTGGAGTGTACGGTATAGCAATCAGCCCCAGCATTTT
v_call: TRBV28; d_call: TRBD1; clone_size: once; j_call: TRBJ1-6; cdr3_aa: CASSSGQGGTEYNSPLHF; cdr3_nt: TGTGCCAGCAGTTCCGGACAGGGGGGCACGGAATATAATTCACCCCTCCACTTT
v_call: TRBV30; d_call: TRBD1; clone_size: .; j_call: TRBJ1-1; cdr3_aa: CAWTRRDRGNTEAFF; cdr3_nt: TGTGCCTGGACCCGACGGGACAGGGGGAACACTGAAGCTTTCTTT
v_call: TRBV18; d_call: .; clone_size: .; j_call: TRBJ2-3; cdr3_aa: CASIPWPDTSTDTQYF; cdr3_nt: TGTGCCAGTATCCCCTGGCCGGACACTAGCACAGATACGCAGTATTTT
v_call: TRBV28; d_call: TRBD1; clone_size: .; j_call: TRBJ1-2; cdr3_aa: CAVPLRDSYGYTF; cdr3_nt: TGTGCCGTTCCCCTCCGGGACAGCTATGGCTACACCTTC
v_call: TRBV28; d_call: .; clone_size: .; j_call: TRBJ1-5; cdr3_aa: CASTGNNQPQHF; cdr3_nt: TGTGCCAGCACGGGAAATAATCAGCCCCAGCATTTT
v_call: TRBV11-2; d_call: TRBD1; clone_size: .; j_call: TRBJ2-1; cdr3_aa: CASSLLDRGYYNEQFF; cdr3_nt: TGTGCCAGCAGCTTACTTGACAGGGGATATTACAATGAGCAGTTCTTC
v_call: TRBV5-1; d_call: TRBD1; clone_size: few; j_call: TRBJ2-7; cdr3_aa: CASSTTTGVSYEQYF; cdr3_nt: TGCGCCAGCAGCACGACGACAGGGGTATCCTACGAGCAGTACTTC
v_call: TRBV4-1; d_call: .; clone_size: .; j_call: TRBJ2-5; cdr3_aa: CASSQENGEETQYF; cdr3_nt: TGCGCCAGCAGCCAAGAAAACGGAGAAGAGACCCAGTACTTC
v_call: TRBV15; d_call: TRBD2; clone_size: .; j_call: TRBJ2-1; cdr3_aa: CATSRALAGGTNEQFF; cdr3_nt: TGTGCCACCAGCAGAGCCTTAGCGGGAGGGACCAATGAGCAGTTCTTC
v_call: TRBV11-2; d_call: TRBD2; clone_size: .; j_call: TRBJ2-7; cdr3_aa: CASSSGTIYEQYF; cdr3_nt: TGTGCCAGCAGCTCCGGGACTATCTACGAGCAGTACTTC
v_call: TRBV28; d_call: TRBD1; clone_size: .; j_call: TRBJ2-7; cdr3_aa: CASSFPGQGAHEQYF; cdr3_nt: TGTGCCAGCAGTTTTCCGGGACAGGGGGCCCACGAGCAGTACTTC
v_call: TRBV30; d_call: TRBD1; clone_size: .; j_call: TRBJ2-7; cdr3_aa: CAWRRDRGGHEQYF; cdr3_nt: TGTGCCTGGAGGCGGGACAGGGGAGGCCACGAGCAGTACTTC
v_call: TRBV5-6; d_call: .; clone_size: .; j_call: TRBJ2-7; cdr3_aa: CASSLARFEQYF; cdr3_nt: TGTGCCAGCAGCTTGGCTAGGTTCGAGCAGTACTTC
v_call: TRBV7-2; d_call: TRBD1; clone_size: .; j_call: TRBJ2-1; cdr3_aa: CASSLDRASSYNEQFF; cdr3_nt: TGTGCCAGCAGTTTGGACAGGGCAAGCTCCTACAATGAGCAGTTCTTC
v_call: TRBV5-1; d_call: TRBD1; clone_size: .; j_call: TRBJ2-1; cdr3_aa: CASSTWTGGEQFF; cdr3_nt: TGCGCCAGCAGCACCTGGACAGGCGGTGAGCAGTTCTTC
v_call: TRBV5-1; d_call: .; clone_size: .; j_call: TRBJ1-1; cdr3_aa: CASRAAGGLSEAFF; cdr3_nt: TGCGCCAGCAGGGCTGCGGGAGGTCTTTCTGAAGCTTTCTTT
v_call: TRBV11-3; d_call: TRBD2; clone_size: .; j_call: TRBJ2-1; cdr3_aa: CASSLTSGRLTDEQFF; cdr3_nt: TGTGCCAGCAGCTTGACTAGCGGGAGGCTTACAGATGAGCAGTTCTTC
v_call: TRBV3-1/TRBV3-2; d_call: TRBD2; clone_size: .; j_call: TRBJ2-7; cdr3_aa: CASSLLTSGIYEQYF; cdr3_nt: TGTGCCAGCAGCCTATTGACTAGCGGGATCTACGAGCAGTACTTC
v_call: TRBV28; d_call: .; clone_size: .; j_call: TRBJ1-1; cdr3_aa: CASSLGLAGTEAFF; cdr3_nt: TGTGCCAGCAGTCTGGGCCTCGCCGGCACTGAAGCTTTCTTT
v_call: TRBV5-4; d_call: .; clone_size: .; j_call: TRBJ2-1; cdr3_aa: CASSSQYREQFF; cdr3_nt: TGTGCCAGCAGCTCACAGTACCGGGAGCAGTTCTTC
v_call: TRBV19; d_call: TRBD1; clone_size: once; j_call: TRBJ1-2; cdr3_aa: CASRLGQGSGYTF; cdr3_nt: TGTGCCAGCAGACTGGGACAGGGAAGTGGCTACACCTTC
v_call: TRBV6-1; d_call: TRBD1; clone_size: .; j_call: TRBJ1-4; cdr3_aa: CASSDRTGPIRATNEKLFF; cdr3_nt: TGTGCCAGCAGTGACCGGACAGGTCCCATTAGGGCAACTAATGAAAAACTGTTTTTT
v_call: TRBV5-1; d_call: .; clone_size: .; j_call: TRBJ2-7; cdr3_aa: CASSFNFRYEQYF; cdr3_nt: TGCGCCAGCAGCTTCAACTTCAGGTACGAGCAGTACTTC
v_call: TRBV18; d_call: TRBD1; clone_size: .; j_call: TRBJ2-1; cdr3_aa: CASSLLNRGPSSYNEQFF; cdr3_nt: TGTGCCAGCTCACTCCTGAACAGGGGGCCTAGCTCCTACAATGAGCAGTTCTTC
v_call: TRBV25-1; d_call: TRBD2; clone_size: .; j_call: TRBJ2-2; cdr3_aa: CASSDTPSGILFF; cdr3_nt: TGTGCCAGCAGTGATACCCCTAGCGGGATTCTGTTTTTT
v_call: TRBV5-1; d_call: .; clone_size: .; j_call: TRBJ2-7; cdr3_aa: CASSFAGEYEQYF; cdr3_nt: TGCGCCAGCAGCTTTGCTGGGGAGTACGAGCAGTACTTC